The 4 T cell receptor beta chains in this list originate from one sample, sequenced in a study of molecular identifiers for immune sequencing clone quantification listed by TCRdb under 2018. Library preparation employed PCR. These reads were obtained on an Illumina HiSeq 4000. The raw public reads went through TCRdb reprocessing: fastp at Q25, MiXCR clone calling, in-frame beta chains kept. Each CDR3 protein appears once, grouped with its most common genes and DNA. The sample yields more than 300,000 distinct CDR3 sequences; about 22% were counted once. The ten largest clones take up roughly 0.8% of the sample. The sequenced sample consisted of naive CD8+ T cells from blood, with Jurkat cell RNA spiked in. The cell subset or site label for this specimen denotes: FACS-sorted CD8+CD4-CCR7+CD45RA+ naive T cells. The receptors here all came from a human donor in good health. Some libraries in this study had Jurkat cell RNA spiked in.

In this sample, this clonotype turned up many times. The rearrangement joins TRBV30 to TRBJ1-5; D is unresolved. Trimming stripped 1 base from V and 7 bases from J, with 17 bases between. CDR1 and CDR2 from the germline V gene are GTSNPN and SVGIG (reference sequence). The CDR3 loop spans 15 amino acids. CDR3 DNA: TGTGCCTGGAGTGAAGTGCCCGGGTCTGGACAGCCCCAGCATTTT. The encoded protein is CAWSEVPGSGQPQHF.

The chain links TRBV6-5 to TRBJ2-6, with D possibly matching TRBD2 (6 bases). Germline V lookup: CDR1 MNHEY, CDR2 SVGAGI. The germline V and J ends were trimmed by 6 bases and 1 base, with 10 bases remaining between them. The CDR3 extends over 15 amino acids. CDR3 loop: CASRDGGSGANVLTF. The DNA for the CDR3 is TGTGCCAGCAGAGACGGGGGTTCTGGGGCCAACGTCCTGACTTTC.

This clonotype was observed many times. The rearrangement links TRBV12-3 or TRBV12-4 to TRBJ1-2; D is possibly TRBD1 (5 bases). This CDR3 is 11 amino acids long. V shed 5 bases and J shed 5 bases, with 6 bases lying between them. The CDR3 sequence is CASSQGYGYTF. CDR3 bases: TGTGCCAGCAGTCAGGGATATGGCTACACCTTC.

This clonotype was recorded at least ten times. This chain joins TRBV20-1 and TRBJ1-1; no clear D. The CDR3 runs 13 residues. V was clipped by 0 bases and J by 1 base, with 6 bases between them. Germline-derived CDR1 and CDR2 are DFQATT and SNEGSKA (reference sequence). The CDR3 DNA follows: TGCAGTGCTAGAGAGATAGCGAACACTGAAGCTTTCTTT. The encoded protein is CSAREIANTEAFF.